The TCR beta chain described here comes from a study of cytomegalovirus exposure and HLA in healthy donors. About the study: From about 179 million T cells, an earlier analysis saw 110 million or so unique TCR beta sequences.

CDR3 length: 13 amino acids. Per the germline V gene, CDR1 is MNHNY and CDR2 is SVGAGI (reference sequence). V lost 0 bases and J lost 9, with 11 bases in between. With 60 Vbeta and 13 Jbeta primers, the PCR was carried out. Generated by immunoSEQ multiplex PCR, the TCRdb table keeps only in-frame clones and is missing some. This table has around 25,000 clones, approximately 79% appearing once. The donors comprised healthy bone marrow donors. The TCR originated in a male donor in good health and CMV-seronegative. The sequencing input was PBMCs. The chain joins TRBV6-6 to TRBJ2-5; D is ambiguous. The CDR3 DNA is TGTGCCAGCAGTTACTCGAGTGGCGAGGCCCAGTACTTC. Translating it yields CASSYSSGEAQYF.